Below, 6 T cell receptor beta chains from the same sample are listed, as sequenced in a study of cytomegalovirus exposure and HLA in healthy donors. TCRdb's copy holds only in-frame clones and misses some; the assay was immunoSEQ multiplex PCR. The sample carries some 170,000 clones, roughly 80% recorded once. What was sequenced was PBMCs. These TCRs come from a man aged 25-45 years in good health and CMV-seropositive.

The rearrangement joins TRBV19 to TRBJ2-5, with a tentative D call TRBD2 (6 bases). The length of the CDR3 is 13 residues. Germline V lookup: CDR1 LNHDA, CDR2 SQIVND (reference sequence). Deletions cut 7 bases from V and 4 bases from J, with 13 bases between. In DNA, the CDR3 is TGTGCCAGTACTCGCCGGGAGTTAGAGACCCAGTACTTC. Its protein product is CASTRRELETQYF.

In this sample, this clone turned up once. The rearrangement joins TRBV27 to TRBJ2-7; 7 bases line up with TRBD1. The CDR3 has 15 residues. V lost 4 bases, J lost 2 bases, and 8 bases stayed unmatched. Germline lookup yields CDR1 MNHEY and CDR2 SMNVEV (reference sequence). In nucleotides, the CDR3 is TGTGCCAGCAGTTCACCGACAGGGTACGCCTACGAGCAGTACTTC. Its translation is CASSSPTGYAYEQYF.

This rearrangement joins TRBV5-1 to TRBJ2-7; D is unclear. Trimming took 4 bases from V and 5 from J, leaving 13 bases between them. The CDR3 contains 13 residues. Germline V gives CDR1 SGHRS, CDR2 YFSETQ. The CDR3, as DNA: TGCGCCAGCAGCCCCCGGTCAGGAAACGAGCAGTACTTC. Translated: CASSPRSGNEQYF.

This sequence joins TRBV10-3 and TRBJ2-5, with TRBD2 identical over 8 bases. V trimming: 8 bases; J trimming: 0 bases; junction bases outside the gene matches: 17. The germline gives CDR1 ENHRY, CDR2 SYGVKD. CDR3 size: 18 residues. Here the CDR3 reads CAISGGATGGANQETQYF. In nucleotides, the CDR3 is TGTGCCATCTCCGGCGGAGCGACGGGGGGGGCGAACCAAGAGACCCAGTACTTC.

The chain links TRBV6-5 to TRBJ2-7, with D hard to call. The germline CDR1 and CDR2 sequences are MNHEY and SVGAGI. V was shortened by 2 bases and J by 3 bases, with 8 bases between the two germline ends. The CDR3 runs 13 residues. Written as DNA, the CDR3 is TGTGCCAGCAGTTACGTTGGCTTCTACGAGCAGTACTTC. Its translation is CASSYVGFYEQYF.

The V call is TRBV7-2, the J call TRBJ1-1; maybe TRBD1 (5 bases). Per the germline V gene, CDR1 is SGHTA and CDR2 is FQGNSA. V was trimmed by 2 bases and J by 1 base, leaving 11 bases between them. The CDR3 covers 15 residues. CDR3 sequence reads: CASSLKARANTEAFF. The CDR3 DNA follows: TGTGCCAGCAGCTTAAAGGCCAGGGCGAACACTGAAGCTTTCTTT.